Listed here are 9 T cell receptor beta chains from one sample, sequenced in a study of shared clonotypes between healthy human individuals. Sequencing was performed with immunoSEQ multiplex PCR; in TCRdb, only in-frame clones are kept and a portion is missing. The sample lists roughly 2,000,000 clones, 93% occurring once. CD45RO-negative, CCR7-positively selected cells formed the naive CD8 fraction, excluding terminally differentiated effector memory CD45RA+ cells. Sequencing input: naive CD8+ T cells from PBMCs. Receptors were obtained from a young man in good health. Some clones in this sample may be carry-over from other donors' samples.

The chain carries TRBV7-6 and TRBJ2-3; D perhaps matches TRBD1 (7 bases). Trimming removed 5 bases from V and 0 bases from J, with 21 bases in between. This CDR3 has 18 residues. CDR1 and CDR2 from the germline V gene are SGHVS and FNYEAQ. CDR3 sequence (DNA): TGTGCCAGCAGCCCCTTTCAGGGGGGCCAAACTAGCACAGATACGCAGTATTTT. It yields the protein CASSPFQGGQTSTDTQYF.

Points on this clone: Additional DNA sequences in this sample encode the identical CDR3. The CDR3 DNA reads TGTGCCAGCAGCGTAGTAGGGGATACGCAGTATTTT. Translation gives CASSVVGDTQYF. This chain joins TRBV9 and TRBJ2-3, with D uncertain. V dropped 0 bases and J dropped 6 bases, with 5 bases sitting between them. The germline CDR1 and CDR2 sequences are SGDLS and YYNGEE. The CDR3 contains 12 residues. The whole variable domain, filled in from reference TRBV9 and TRBJ2-3, reads DSGVTQTPKHLITATGQRVTLRCSPRSGDLSVYWYQQSLDQGLQFLIQYYNGEERAKGNILERFSAQQFPDLHSELNLSSLELGDSALYFCASSVVGDTQYFGPGTRLTVL.

The chain has TRBV7-9 and TRBJ2-1; no firm D call. V lost 5 bases and J 9 bases, leaving 8 bases between the germline ends. The CDR3 runs to 11 residues. The germline CDR1 and CDR2 sequences are SEHNR and FQNEAQ (reference sequence). CDR3 region: CASSVVSEQFF. CDR3 in DNA: TGTGCCAGCAGCGTTGTAAGTGAGCAGTTCTTC.

A remark on this clone: Other nucleotide sequences from this sample produce the same CDR3. The chain combines TRBV9 with TRBJ2-2; D gene unclear. The CDR3 is made up of 12 amino acids. CDR1 and CDR2 (germline): SGDLS, YYNGEE. The V gene lost 4 bases and the J gene lost 5 bases, with 6 bases spanning the gap. The CDR3 DNA follows: TGTGCCAGCAGCCCCCGGACCGGGGAGCTGTTTTTT. Its protein is CASSPRTGELFF.

The V call is TRBV7-9, the J call TRBJ2-7; no clear D. The CDR3 is 13 amino acids. Germline lookup yields CDR1 SEHNR and CDR2 FQNEAQ (reference sequence). Trimming left V 5 bases short and J 0 bases short, with 8 bases between. The CDR3 reads CASSQSSSYEQYF. The CDR3 bases are TGTGCCAGCAGCCAGTCGAGCTCCTACGAGCAGTACTTC.

The V and J genes are TRBV27 and TRBJ2-7, with D perhaps matching TRBD1 (5 bases). The CDR3 contains 14 residues. Germline CDR1 MNHEY, CDR2 SMNVEV (reference sequence). V was trimmed by 1 base and J by 3 bases, leaving 10 bases between them. The CDR3 DNA is TGTGCCAGCAGTTTATTGGACACATTCTACGAGCAGTACTTC. Translated: CASSLLDTFYEQYF.

The sample holds one count of this clone. This chain connects TRBV9 to TRBJ1-2; no firm D call. CDR3 size: 16 residues. CDR1 is SGDLS and CDR2 is YYNGEE in the germline V gene. Between the trimmed V and J ends, which lost 3 bases and 1 base, there was a span of 16 bases. CDR3 residues: CASSGGRKDYNYGYTF. CDR3 nucleotide sequence: TGTGCCAGCAGCGGAGGCAGGAAGGATTATAACTATGGCTACACCTTC.

The chain carries TRBV30 and TRBJ1-2; 7 nucleotides agree with TRBD1. The CDR3 sequence is 15 residues long. Unmatched junction bases numbered 6, after V lost 0 bases and J lost 2 bases. Looked up from germline, CDR1 is GTSNPN and CDR2 is SVGIG (reference sequence). CDR3 nucleotide sequence: TGTGCCTGGAGTGTGCCGGCAGGGGGAAACTATGGCTACACCTTC. Translation gives CAWSVPAGGNYGYTF.

The CDR3 spells CASGLGQGNNEQFF. Written as DNA, the CDR3 is TGTGCTAGTGGTTTGGGACAGGGGAACAATGAGCAGTTCTTC. The chain has TRBV12-5 and TRBJ2-1; 8 bases fit TRBD1. The V and J ends lost 1 base and 5 bases, in that order; junction bases with no gene match: 1. The CDR3 covers 14 residues. Germline loops: CDR1 LGHNT, CDR2 FRNRAP.